This TCR beta chain stems from a study of OX40 agonist ivuxolimab in advanced cancers. The overall study: Participants averaged about 60 years of age (range about 23 to 80) and were roughly 80% male. Study-wide results and limits: Normalized T-cell clonal expansion was also low in a subset of nonresponders.

Germline V lookup: CDR1 MGHRA, CDR2 YSYEKL. The junction had 5 bases not matched to a gene; V was cut back by 0 bases and J by 9 bases. CDR3 size: 14 residues. Assay: immunoSEQ multiplex PCR; the TCRdb copy retains only in-frame clones and omits some. The sample holds tens of thousands of clones, around nine tenths seen once. With regard to this clone: Its target is unknown.

The input for sequencing was CD4+ or CD8+ T cells sorted from blood, taken in a trial of the OX40 agonist ivuxolimab. The origin of this receptor is an adult with an advanced solid tumor such as melanoma, head and neck, liver or kidney cancer. The V and J genes are TRBV4-1 and TRBJ2-1, with TRBD2 matching over 7 bases. The CDR3 here is CASSQEREGTEQFF. As DNA, the CDR3 is TGCGCCAGCAGCCAAGAGAGGGAGGGAACTGAGCAGTTCTTC.